This T cell receptor beta chain was recorded in a study of T cell responses to AZD1222 COVID-19 vaccine. This CDR3 has 12 residues. Deletions cut 2 bases from V and 5 bases from J, with 9 bases between. Germline values: CDR1 GTSNPN, CDR2 SVGIG (reference sequence). Broader study findings: Seropositive status at baseline applied to only a handful of AZD1222 recipients. Only after the peak T cell response were repertoires sampled. White British people made up most donors, females outnumbered males, and clonal diversity was possibly underestimated. The study found Spike-specific TCR breadth and depth rose after two AZD1222 doses.

Of note for this clone: Its matching antigen is unknown.

Method: immunoSEQ multiplex PCR; TCRdb's copy keeps in-frame clones and lacks some. The table shows some 120,000 clones, with roughly 85% occurring only once. The chain is built from TRBV30 and TRBJ2-5; possible D gene TRBD2, 5 bases. The receptor was isolated from an adult in good health. The sample here was peripheral blood, taken on day 0 of MenACWY control vaccination. The CDR3 DNA is TGTGCCTGGAGTTCGGGGAAGGAGACCCAGTACTTC. Residues: CAWSSGKETQYF.